The 27 T cell receptor beta chains below come from one sample, sequenced in a study of cytomegalovirus exposure and HLA in healthy donors. PCR used 60 Vbeta primers and 13 Jbeta primers. The protocol was immunoSEQ multiplex PCR, while the TCRdb copy is restricted to in-frame clones and leaves out a portion. The sample shows about 160,000 clones, 80% of them seen only once. Sequenced input: PBMCs. All receptors come from a man between 25 and 39 years old in good health and CMV-seronegative.

The rearrangement joins TRBV28 to TRBJ1-5; D call uncertain. V was trimmed by 3 bases and J by 0 bases, leaving 12 bases between them. Germline V CDR1 and CDR2: MDHEN, SYDVKM. CDR3 length: 16 amino acids. CDR3 loop: CASSFEGQNSNQPQHF. In DNA form, the CDR3 reads TGTGCCAGCAGTTTTGAGGGTCAGAATAGCAATCAGCCCCAGCATTTT.

V gene TRBV2 combines with J gene TRBJ2-1, with TRBD1 matching over 8 bases. V gave up 8 bases and J gave up 4 bases; unmatched junction bases: 13. The CDR3 is 16 residues long. Germline values: CDR1 SNHLY, CDR2 FYNNEI. The DNA of the CDR3 is TGTGCCAGCCTGGGGTACGGGACAGGTGTTTACAATGAGCAGTTCTTC. It yields the protein CASLGYGTGVYNEQFF.

This chain uses TRBV27 with TRBJ2-1, with TRBD2 matching over 9 bases. Unmatched junction bases numbered 6, after V lost 5 bases and J lost 1 base. CDR1 is MNHEY, CDR2 SMNVEV, per germline (reference sequence). The CDR3 is 16 amino acids. The CDR3 spells CASSRLADLSYNEQFF. The CDR3 DNA is TGTGCCAGCAGTCGACTAGCGGACTTATCCTACAATGAGCAGTTCTTC.

This clone came up a few times. V gene TRBV6-5 combines with J gene TRBJ2-5; tentative D call: TRBD2 (5 bases). Per the germline V gene, CDR1 is MNHEY and CDR2 is SVGAGI. V shed 0 bases and J shed 5 bases, with 13 bases lying between them. The CDR3 spans 15 residues. This CDR3 reads CASSYSDLPGETQYF. The CDR3 coding sequence is TGTGCCAGCAGTTACTCGGACCTACCGGGGGAGACCCAGTACTTC.

The chain carries TRBV30 and TRBJ2-7; 11 bases agree with TRBD2. The CDR3 has 16 residues. Germline V gene lookup returns CDR1 GTSNPN and CDR2 SVGIG (reference sequence). Unmatched junction bases numbered 6, after V lost 2 bases and J lost 0 bases. CDR3 coding DNA: TGTGCCTGGAGTTTACCGGGACTAGCGGTCTCCTACGAGCAGTACTTC. This translates into CAWSLPGLAVSYEQYF.

In its sample, this clone was seen a few times. The gene calls are TRBV10-3 and TRBJ2-7; 8 bases line up with TRBD2. The germline V gene has CDR1 ENHRY and CDR2 SYGVKD. This CDR3 is built from 15 residues. The V segment lost 2 bases and the J segment 5 bases; nucleotides outside the gene matches: 8. As DNA, the CDR3 is TGTGCCATCAGTGAGGGTCCAGGACTAGCCGACGAGCAGTACTTC. This encodes CAISEGPGLADEQYF.

This clone showed up just a few times. This chain uses TRBV28 with TRBJ2-4; TRBD1 agrees at 7 bases. CDR1 is MDHEN and CDR2 is SYDVKM in the germline V gene. CDR3 length: 16 residues. J gave up 2 bases and V 5 bases, and 9 bases lay outside the gene matches. CDR3 DNA sequence: TGTGCCAGCAGTCGACAGGGCTTCCTAACCAAAAACATTCAGTACTTC. Its protein product is CASSRQGFLTKNIQYF. The entire variable domain, with the rest obtained from reference TRBV28 and TRBJ2-4, is as follows: DVKVTQSSRYLVKRTGEKVFLECVQDMDHENMFWYRQDPGLGLRLIYFSYDVKMKEKGDIPEGYSVSREKKERFSLILESASTNQTSMYLCASSRQGFLTKNIQYFGAGTRLSVL.

The chain carries TRBV30 and TRBJ2-7; TRBD2 matches 8 bases. V shed 5 bases and J 3 bases; nucleotides not matched to a gene: 3. Germline CDR1 and CDR2: GTSNPN and SVGIG (reference sequence). The CDR3 runs to 12 residues. The CDR3 DNA reads as TGTGCCTGGGGAACTAGCGGCTACGAGCAGTACTTC. This gives the protein CAWGTSGYEQYF. Full variable domain (outside the CDR3, taken from reference TRBV30 and TRBJ2-7): SQTIHQWPATLVQPVGSPLSLECTVEGTSNPNLYWYRQAAGRGLQLLFYSVGIGQISSEVPQNLSASRPQDRQFILSSKKLLLSDSGFYLCAWGTSGYEQYFGPGTRLTVT.

The chain carries TRBV5-4 and TRBJ2-3; D not resolved. CDR1 is SGHNT, CDR2 YYREEE, per germline (reference sequence). V lost 5 bases and J 2 bases, leaving 6 bases between the germline ends. The CDR3 totals 12 residues. The CDR3 bases are TGTGCCAGCAGACGCGACACAGATACGCAGTATTTT. It encodes CASRRDTDTQYF. Supplemented by reference TRBV5-4 and TRBJ2-3, the full variable domain reads ETGVTQSPTHLIKTRGQQVTLRCSSQSGHNTVSWYQQALGQGPQFIFQYYREEENGRGNFPPRFSGLQFPNYSSELNVNALELDDSALYLCASRRDTDTQYFGPGTRLTVL.

The genes are TRBV28 and TRBJ1-3; D is possibly TRBD1 (6 bases). Trimming cost V 6 bases and J 0 bases, with 9 bases left between them. Germline CDR1 MDHEN, CDR2 SYDVKM. The CDR3 covers 14 residues. The CDR3 nucleotides are TGTGCCAGCAGAGGGGGAATCTCTGGAAACACCATATATTTT. As protein: CASRGGISGNTIYF.

The gene calls are TRBV6-5 and TRBJ1-5, with TRBD1 identical over 9 bases. The CDR3 extends over 14 amino acids. V trimming: 5 bases; J trimming: 5 bases; junction bases outside the gene matches: 4. The germline gives CDR1 MNHEY, CDR2 SVGAGI. The CDR3 here is CASSRDRDYQPQHF. The CDR3 coding sequence is TGTGCCAGCAGTAGGGACAGGGATTATCAGCCCCAGCATTTT.

This chain links TRBV27 with TRBJ2-7; D is ambiguous. Germline CDR1 is MNHEY and CDR2 is SMNVEV (reference sequence). The CDR3 has 13 residues. V was shortened by 8 bases and J by 0 bases, with 11 bases between the two germline ends. Here the CDR3 DNA reads TGTGCCAGCTCGCAGACTCACTCCTACGAGCAGTACTTC. Its translation is CASSQTHSYEQYF.

A few counts support this clone. The rearrangement uses TRBV27 and TRBJ2-7, with 7 bases lining up with TRBD1. The CDR3 has 13 amino acids. Per germline, CDR1 MNHEY and CDR2 SMNVEV (reference sequence). V lost 8 bases and J lost 3; bases outside the gene matches: 7. CDR3 bases: TGTGCCAGCTGGGACAGCGCGTACTACGAGCAGTACTTC. It encodes CASWDSAYYEQYF.

The chain is built from TRBV19 and TRBJ1-1, with 10 nucleotides matching TRBD1. CDR1 LNHDA and CDR2 SQIVND come from the germline V gene (reference sequence). V was clipped by 6 bases and J by 5 bases; unmatched bases: 9. The CDR3 is 15 residues long. The CDR3: CASRPSTGGLTEAFF. CDR3 in DNA: TGTGCCAGTAGACCCTCGACAGGGGGCTTGACTGAAGCTTTCTTT.

This clone turned up a few times. The CDR3 DNA sequence: TGCGCCAGCAGCTTCACCCTCTCGACAGGGCGGGTGAGCACTGAAGCTTTCTTT. This sequence encodes CASSFTLSTGRVSTEAFF. J is TRBJ1-1 and V is TRBV5-1; 7 bases align to TRBD1. CDR3 length: 18 residues. Germline V gene lookup returns CDR1 SGHRS and CDR2 YFSETQ. J gave up 4 bases and V 2 bases, and 17 bases lay outside the gene matches.

The chain carries TRBV11-1 and TRBJ2-5; TRBD2 agrees at 12 bases. The CDR3 consists of 17 residues. Germline trimming cut 1 base from V and 4 bases from J; bases unmatched to any gene: 7. In germline, CDR1 is SGHAT, CDR2 FQDESV (reference sequence). This CDR3 is CASSLVLAGGFGETQYF. CDR3 DNA: TGTGCCAGCAGCTTAGTACTAGCGGGGGGATTTGGAGAGACCCAGTACTTC.

V gene TRBV19 combines with J gene TRBJ1-4; D possibly corresponds to TRBD1 (5 bases). The length of the CDR3 is 11 residues. The V gene's germline CDR1 is LNHDA and CDR2 SQIVND (reference sequence). CDR3 amino acids: CVSRADEKLFF. CDR3 DNA: TGTGTCAGCAGGGCGGATGAAAAACTGTTTTTT.

In its sample, this clone was seen a few times. The gene calls are TRBV7-7 and TRBJ2-5; D gene uncertain. The end of the DNA fits TRBJ2-7 better, so the J call may be wrong. The CDR3 loop spans 13 amino acids. Looked up from germline, CDR1 is SSHAT and CDR2 is FNYEAQ (reference sequence). The CDR3 loop is CASSLASAYEQYF. CDR3 bases: TGTGCCAGCAGCTTAGCCTCCGCCTACGAGCAGTACTTC.

The chain recombines TRBV6-1 with TRBJ2-1; TRBD1 is a possible D gene (5 bases). Looked up from germline, CDR1 is MNHNS and CDR2 is SASEGT. Trimming pared 7 bases from V and 2 bases from J, leaving 15 bases between. The CDR3 has 15 amino acids. The CDR3 spells CASKEGASAYNEQFF. The CDR3 bases are TGTGCCAGCAAAGAAGGGGCCTCAGCCTACAATGAGCAGTTCTTC.

In its sample, this clone was seen once. The V gene is TRBV28, the J gene TRBJ1-5; 8 bases are shared with TRBD1. This CDR3 region has 16 residues. J was trimmed by 3 bases and V by 5 bases; bases with no gene match: 9. Germline V lookup: CDR1 MDHEN, CDR2 SYDVKM. For the CDR3, the DNA is TGTGCCAGCAGTGACAACAGGGGGACTTCCAATCAGCCCCAGCATTTT. Its protein product is CASSDNRGTSNQPQHF.

This clone occurred once. V gene TRBV7-2 combines with J gene TRBJ1-5, with TRBD1 identical over 9 bases. The CDR3 is 15 amino acids. Trimming removed 4 bases from V and 2 bases from J; junction bases left unmatched: 3. The germline V gene has CDR1 SGHTA and CDR2 FQGNSA. CDR3 sequence: CASSYGTGRNQPQHF. The CDR3 nucleotides are TGTGCCAGCAGCTACGGGACAGGGCGCAATCAGCCCCAGCATTTT.

The chain carries TRBV5-1 and TRBJ2-2; D is uncertain. The CDR3 runs to 17 residues. The V gene lost 8 bases and the J gene lost 3 bases, with 23 bases spanning the gap. Germline CDR1 reads SGHRS; CDR2 reads YFSETQ. In DNA, the CDR3 is TGCGCCAGGCAAACCCTAAGTTCCTCGAGGTACACCGGGGAGCTGTTTTTT. It yields the protein CARQTLSSSRYTGELFF.

CDR3 coding DNA: TGCAGTGCCAGTCGGGCAGGGGAAGCTTTCTTT. It is translated as CSASRAGEAFF. The V call is TRBV20-1, the J call TRBJ1-1; D is possibly TRBD1 (5 bases). The CDR3 contains 11 residues. Germline CDR1 reads DFQATT; CDR2 reads SNEGSKA (reference sequence). The V gene lost 6 bases and the J gene lost 8 bases, with 13 bases spanning the gap.

The sample holds one count of this clone. The chain recombines TRBV5-6 with TRBJ1-1, with 7 nucleotides matching TRBD1. The trim removed 1 base at V and 4 bases at J, leaving 7 bases unmatched. The CDR3 totals 15 residues. CDR1 SGHDT and CDR2 YYEEEE come from the germline V gene. The CDR3 DNA sequence: TGTGCCAGCAGCTTGCGGATACAGGGGAGCACTGAAGCTTTCTTT. It specifies CASSLRIQGSTEAFF.

This rearrangement joins TRBV2 to TRBJ2-2; possible D gene TRBD2, 7 bases. Per the germline V gene, CDR1 is SNHLY and CDR2 is FYNNEI. This CDR3 is built from 17 residues. With 8 bases removed from V and 0 bases from J, the gap between germline ends came to 19 bases. In nucleotides, the CDR3 is TGTGCCAGCCTCCAAGGGGGGGGTGGGGCGAACACCGGGGAGCTGTTTTTT. Its protein is CASLQGGGGANTGELFF. Supplemented by reference TRBV2 and TRBJ2-2, the full variable domain reads EPEVTQTPSHQVTQMGQEVILRCVPISNHLYFYWYRQILGQKVEFLVSFYNNEISEKSEIFDDQFSVERPDGSNFTLKIRSTKLEDSAMYFCASLQGGGGANTGELFFGEGSRLTVL.

This clone occurred once. The chain uses TRBV27 and TRBJ2-1; the D gene is possibly TRBD2 (6 bases). In germline, CDR1 is MNHEY, CDR2 SMNVEV (reference sequence). This CDR3 spans 14 amino acids. The V gene lost 5 bases and the J gene lost 7 bases, with 15 bases spanning the gap. The CDR3 region is CASSVSGTPNEQFF. The CDR3 DNA reads TGTGCCAGCAGTGTTTCCGGGACTCCGAATGAGCAGTTCTTC.

The CDR3 is CASSPDRVQTEAFF. As DNA, the CDR3 is TGTGCCAGCAGCCCTGACAGGGTGCAAACTGAAGCTTTCTTT. This rearrangement joins TRBV5-5 to TRBJ1-1, with 7 positions matching TRBD1. Germline loops: CDR1 SGHKS, CDR2 YYEKEE (reference sequence). CDR3 length equals 14 residues. J was trimmed by 5 bases and V by 4 bases; bases with no gene match: 8.